This entry describes one TCR beta chain. There are a few counts of this clone. The target of this receptor is not known. No base-level quality is on record; no much larger clone is a single base apart. Library method: the immunoSEQ multiplex PCR assay. For the multiplex PCR, a mixture combining 60 forward primers for TCR Vbeta segments and 13 reverse primers for TCR Jbeta segments was used. The CDR3 region of rearranged TCR beta genes was amplified from genomic DNA by a multiplex PCR assay. On the Illumina HiSeq System, the amplified TCR beta libraries were sequenced as 87-base-pair reads. In the paper's pipeline: In a later analysis, tens of millions of unique TCR beta chains were counted across the approximately 640 repertoires, and roughly 9.9 million of these chains were shared by at least two donors. A nearest-neighbor algorithm error-corrected the raw reads and collapsed the reads into unique sequences, merging closely related sequences to remove PCR and sequencing errors. To assign V, D and J gene segments, CDR3 sequences were aligned to IMGT reference sequences. For a sequence to be retained, a match of at least six nucleotides was required to both a V gene segment and a J gene segment. A rearrangement was called productive if the CDR3 had no stop codons and remained in frame with V and J, and every other rearrangement was called non-productive. CDR3 was defined according to IMGT convention as the region running from the second conserved V-encoded cysteine to the conserved J-encoded phenylalanine. The earlier analysis of fewer than 750 of the donors excluded sequences that lacked an unambiguous match to a single V gene segment. In an earlier analysis of several hundred of the donors, V segments were called functional above 56.7% productive rearrangements and were called segregating when the between-donor standard deviation exceeded 5%. A statistical classification framework was developed to diagnose cytomegalovirus status using the catalog of TCR beta chain sequences. V and J gene assignment, in a later analysis, came from comparing TCR nucleotide sequences with IMGT/GENE-DB human TR gene sequences. In a later analysis, CDR3 sequences and most-parsimonious VDJ recombination scenarios were assigned using the TCRdist pipeline. A later analysis defined each TCR beta chain by its CDR3 amino acid sequence plus V-gene family, and excluded reads lacking a unique V-gene family. In a later analysis, 450 to 600 highly shared, low-generation-probability nucleotide sequences were removed to address suspected cross-contamination and a sequencing artifact. For each public chain, a later analysis derived a clonal expansion index from normalized ranks of inferred template counts within each repertoire. In a later analysis, generation probabilities were computed using a VDJ recombination model fitted to out-of-frame rearrangements, and the results were checked against IGoR. Hypergeometric tests were used in a later analysis to score TCR-TCR, TCR-HLA and TCR-CMV co-occurrence, with a repertoire-size bias correction applied to the TCR pairs. A later analysis estimated false discovery rates by permuting HLA or CMV assignments 20 times. In a later analysis, co-occurring TCRs were grouped using DBSCAN, and TCRdist sequence similarity was added for clustering within HLA-allele-positive subsets. Repertoires with fewer than 30,000 or more than 120,000 public chains were left out of co-occurrence clustering, as were five repertoires with anomalous nucleotide sharing. In TCRdb, the immuneACCESS table is reduced to in-frame sequences with V and J assigned. These tables do not hold every clone; where another copy was compared, an unresolved V gene accounts for under half, and the others remain unexplained. The DNA gave D and trimming, while V, J and clone size come from that table. The sample table shows some 120,000 clones, and 80% to 90% are seen once. Of the sample, about 10% falls within the top ten clones.

CDR1 MNHEY and CDR2 SMNVEV are derived from the germline V gene (reference sequence). V sheds 3 bases and J sheds 10 bases, leaving 10 bases between their ends. The CDR3 starts with the cysteine, ends with the phenylalanine, and has 12 residues. Only CDR3 DNA is held: 36 bases, read in frame from base 1. This sample was included in a study of cytomegalovirus exposure and HLA in healthy donors (dated by TCRdb to the late 2010s). Background on the whole study: According to an earlier analysis of several hundred of the donors, roughly 180 million T cells yielded 117 million unique TCR beta sequences and 276 Gb of sequence data. An early release that covered about 600 HLA-typed donors contained approximately 300 gigabases of sequencing data and 65 million to 100 million unique TCR sequences. The genetic ancestry cluster associated with self-reported Caucasian donors included around 76% of the roughly 400 genotyped donors. The aim of the study was to test whether cataloging public T cell receptors could identify signatures of past pathogen exposure. The study used immunosequencing to profile the T cell repertoires of several hundred subjects and linked those repertoires to cytomegalovirus serostatus. A separate validation cohort of 100 to 150 different subjects was used in addition to the approximately 640-subject first cohort. To predict cytomegalovirus infection status, the study combined high-throughput TCR immunosequencing, statistical association of individual TCRs with disease status, and machine learning. A later analysis re-examined previously published TCR beta repertoires from 500 to 700 donors and added high-resolution HLA genotyping to investigate patterns of TCR occurrence. Rather than using new phenotypic data, the later analysis identified candidate immune exposures from TCR beta sequences and from how often those sequences occurred across donors. An earlier analysis of 587 of the donors applied high-throughput TCR beta sequencing to assess whether each TCR beta V gene segment acted as functional or pseudogenic. Alongside the repertoire data, information on donor age, sex, ethnicity and CMV serostatus was compiled. A later genetic analysis took genome-wide SNP genotypes for about three fifths of the 666 donors and used that subset as a discovery cohort. Every discovery cohort repertoire had been produced on one sequencing platform. HLA typing covered class I and class II loci at four-digit resolution. The number of typed donors differed by locus: 629-630 for A, B, C, DRB1 and DQB1; approximately 540 for DQA1; approximately 600 for DPA1; and around 470 for DPB1. Roughly 5 DR-DQ haplotypes were handled as single units for association and clustering, since linkage in the cohort was strong. Among roughly 400 genotyped donors of the cohort, an average of approximately 240,000 unique TCR beta nucleotide sequences was sequenced per donor, of which roughly 17% were non-productive.

The cohort consisted of hundreds of healthy bone marrow donors. All cohort members were sampled while nominally healthy, although unrecorded immune exposures were likely present. The donor tested CMV seropositive, placing the donor among the 250 to 350 seropositive members of the cohort. Every donor gave a peripheral blood sample, and the peripheral blood mononuclear cells from that sample were used for TCR beta sequencing. The Qiagen DNeasy Blood Extraction Kit was used to extract genomic DNA from the blood cell samples. What the study reported, not specific to this receptor: Presence/absence analyses assumed roughly uniform sequencing depth across donors, an assumption that may not hold. A later analysis associated 15,000 to 20,000 TCR beta sequences with specific HLA alleles at a false discovery rate of 0.05. The authors suggested that the approach could potentially be generalized to other disease states and immunological phenotypes. Because some donors lacked HLA typing at each locus, the association tests relied only on the typed subset. Broadly in line with IMGT annotations, most TCR beta V segments showed up in productive rearrangements about 87% or about 30% of the time in an earlier analysis of roughly 590 of the donors. The classifier was reported to diagnose cytomegalovirus status with high specificity and sensitivity in both the original and validation cohorts. In a later analysis, most CMV-associated TCR beta chains were found to appear HLA-restricted, with HLA associations seemingly driven largely by CMV exposure. Several of the top co-occurrence clusters appeared to be linked to parvovirus B19, influenza, CMV and Epstein-Barr virus, according to a later analysis. Three of the identified cytomegalovirus-associated TCR beta chains were confirmed in vitro to be specific for cytomegalovirus antigens. In a later genetic analysis, a missense DCLRE1C variant was associated with V-gene and J-gene trimming of TCR beta chains, and the association was replicated in an independent cohort. In a later analysis, TCR association rates were found to vary across HLA loci, with the most associated TCRs seen for DRB1 alleles and the fewest for HLA-C alleles. Some IMGT-functional V segments, including TRBV6-2 and TRBV6-3, could not be told apart with the 87-base-pair reads, so those segments were excluded. Most TCR sequences were seen in very few donors, while some public TCRs were found in many individuals. According to a later genetic analysis, donors in an Asian-associated ancestry cluster had fewer N-insertions in productive TCRs than the approximately 670-donor mean. CMV serostatus was the only immune exposure information available for the cohort. A total of about 180 TCR beta chains were listed by the study as associated with cytomegalovirus. In a later analysis, HLA-associated TCR beta chains showed more clonal expansion and lower generation probabilities than non-associated chains that were equally common. Because counts were too low, roughly 17 rarely observed V segments, including chromosome 9 orphons, were left out of the earlier analysis of about 500 of the donors. A group of highly shared sequence variants was considered likely to be a technical artifact of the sequencing pipeline. The cohort was sequenced for TCR beta chains only, and without alpha or paired-chain data the features that could be detected were limited. A further reported finding was that TCR beta sequences accurately predicted the HLA-A and HLA-B alleles for most subjects in the first cohort. When HLA alleles, especially DR and DQ, strongly co-occurred, attributing TCR associations to individual alleles was difficult. Linkage disequilibrium might explain the correlated functional status among segregating V segments, but an unknown experimental factor could not be excluded.

The sample consisted of PBMCs. In this chain, TRBV27 is recombined with TRBJ2-1, and perhaps TRBD2 as D gene, on 6 matching bases. The origin of this receptor is a male donor in good health and CMV-seropositive. The sequenced DNA: TGTGCCAGCAGTTTCGGCGGGATCGAGCAGTTCTTC. It translates to CASSFGGIEQFF.